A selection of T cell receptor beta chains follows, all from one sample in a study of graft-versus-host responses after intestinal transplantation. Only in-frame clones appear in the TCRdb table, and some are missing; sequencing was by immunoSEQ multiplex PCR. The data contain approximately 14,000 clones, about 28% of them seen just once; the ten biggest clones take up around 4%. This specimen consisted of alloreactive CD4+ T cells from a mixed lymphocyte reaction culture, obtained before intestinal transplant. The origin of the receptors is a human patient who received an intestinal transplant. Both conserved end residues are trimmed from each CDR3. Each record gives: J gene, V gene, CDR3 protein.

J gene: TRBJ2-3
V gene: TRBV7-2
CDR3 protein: ASSLPQRPPTDTQY

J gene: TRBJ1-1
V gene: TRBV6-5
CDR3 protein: ASYLETEAF

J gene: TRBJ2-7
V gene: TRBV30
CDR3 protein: AWSWAGSKSEQY

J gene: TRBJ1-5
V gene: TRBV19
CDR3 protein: ASSIAPNQPQH

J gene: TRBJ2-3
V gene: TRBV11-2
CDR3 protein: ASSHPGAPDTQY

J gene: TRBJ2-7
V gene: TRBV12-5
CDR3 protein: ASGPQGWGEQY

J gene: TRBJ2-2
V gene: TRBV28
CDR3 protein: ASFGRNTGELF

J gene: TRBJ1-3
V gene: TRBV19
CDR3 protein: ASTPPGGTSSGNTIY

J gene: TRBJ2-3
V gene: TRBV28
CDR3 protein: ASRTTGTDTQY

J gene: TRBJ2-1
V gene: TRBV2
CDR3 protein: ASNQQGYNEQF

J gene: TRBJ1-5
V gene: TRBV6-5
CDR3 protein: ASSLGRGTSH

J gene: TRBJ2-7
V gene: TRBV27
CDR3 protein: ASRLTGQASSYEQY

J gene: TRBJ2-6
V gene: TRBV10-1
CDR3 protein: ASIRDRVSGANVLT

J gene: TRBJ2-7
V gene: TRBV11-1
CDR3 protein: ASSPRQGLGEQY

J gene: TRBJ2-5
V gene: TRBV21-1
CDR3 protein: ASSILHATSGRVEETQY

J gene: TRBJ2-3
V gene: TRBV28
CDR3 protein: ASSLGGKADTQY